These 5 T cell receptor beta chains were sequenced from one sample in a study of Ad26.COV2.S vaccination and SARS-CoV-2 variants. As for treatment: roughly 18 received Ad26.COV2.S at low or high dose, single or two shots; about 5 received placebo; per-sample allocation not given. Vaccine and placebo recipients were sampled on day 63 after the first injection. Repertoires were generated with immunoSEQ multiplex PCR, while TCRdb's copy carries only in-frame clones and drops some. The data hold approximately 340,000 clones, with roughly 81% observed a single time. Source: peripheral blood, taken in a trial of Ad26.COV2.S vaccine versus placebo. Receptor source: a person aged 18-65 years who received the Ad26.COV2.S COVID-19 vaccine or a placebo.

This chain connects TRBV7-9 to TRBJ1-1; the match to TRBD1 covers 12 bases. Trimming removed 5 bases from V and 4 bases from J; junction bases left unmatched: 5. The CDR3 runs to 15 residues. Germline V gene data show CDR1 as SEHNR and CDR2 as FQNEAQ (reference sequence). CDR3 in amino acids: CASSPRDRGLTEAFF. In DNA form, the CDR3 reads TGTGCCAGCAGCCCAAGGGACAGGGGGCTCACTGAAGCTTTCTTT.

The chain joins TRBV15 to TRBJ1-5; perhaps TRBD1 as D (6 bases). CDR1 is LNHNV and CDR2 is YYDKDF in the germline V gene (reference sequence). Trimming took off 5 bases at V and 5 bases at J, with 16 bases between the two ends. The CDR3 spans 15 residues. The CDR3 DNA follows: TGTGCCACCAGCCCACAGGGAAGAATGGATCAGCCCCAGCATTTT. This sequence encodes CATSPQGRMDQPQHF.

This chain uses TRBV30 with TRBJ2-3, with 8 nucleotides matching TRBD1. The CDR3 totals 16 residues. V was clipped by 0 bases and J by 2 bases; unmatched bases: 7. Germline CDR1 GTSNPN, CDR2 SVGIG (reference sequence). The CDR3 DNA sequence: TGTGCCTGGAGTGTACAAGGCAGGGGGCCCACAGATACGCAGTATTTT. Translated: CAWSVQGRGPTDTQYF.

The genes are TRBV3-1 (or the pseudogene TRBV3-2) and TRBJ2-5, with a possible D match to TRBD2 (7 bases). Germline V gives CDR1 LGHDT, CDR2 YNNKEL (reference sequence). V gave up 5 bases and J gave up 3 bases, with 16 bases separating them. There are 15 residues in the CDR3. CDR3 in DNA: TGTGCCAGCAGCAAAAGGGGGGGGAGGGAAGAGACCCAGTACTTC. Protein sequence: CASSKRGGREETQYF.

The V and J genes are TRBV2 and TRBJ1-5; D not certain. There are 13 residues in the CDR3. V was cut by 5 bases and J by 5 bases, with 10 bases left in between. Germline V gene sequence: CDR1 SNHLY, CDR2 FYNNEI. The CDR3: CASSKWAHQPQHF. CDR3 coding DNA: TGTGCCAGCAGTAAGTGGGCGCATCAGCCCCAGCATTTT.